Shown below are 17 T cell receptor beta chains from a single sample sequenced in a study of CD8+CD57+ T cells in acquired aplastic anemia. Genomic DNA templated the TCR beta VDJ and CDR3 profiling. TCRdb independently ran MiXCR on the reads; one entry per CDR3 protein. The sample lists approximately 150,000 distinct CDR3 sequences; 71% were seen once. The sequenced patients had an expansion of CD8+CD57+ cells seen by flow cytometry. Sequencing was performed on sorted CD4+, CD8+, or CD8+CD57+ T cells (not recorded which) from PBMCs. The receptors originated from a human donor with aplastic anemia.

The genes are TRBV15 and TRBJ1-1; TRBD1 matches at 11 bases. V dropped 3 bases and J dropped 5; count of bases not matched to a gene: 8. Germline assignment: CDR1 LNHNV and CDR2 YYDKDF (reference sequence). CDR3 size: 16 residues. CDR3 bases: TGTGCCACCAGCAGGGGACAGGGGGAAGGAGGAACTGAAGCTTTCTTT. It specifies CATSRGQGEGGTEAFF. The whole variable domain, filled in from reference TRBV15 and TRBJ1-1, reads DAMVIQNPRYQVTQFGKPVTLSCSQTLNHNVMYWYQQKSSQAPKLLFHYYDKDFNNEADTPDNFQSRRPNTSFCFLDIRSPGLGDTAMYLCATSRGQGEGGTEAFFGQGTRLTVV.

This clonotype has ten or more counts. V usage is TRBV7-8 and J usage is TRBJ2-2; 12 bases fit TRBD2. The CDR3 is 17 residues long. Unmatched junction bases numbered 4, after V lost 3 bases and J lost 2 bases. Germline CDR1 reads SGHVS; CDR2 reads FQNEAQ. CDR3 loop: CASSLASGGANTGELFF. CDR3 DNA sequence: TGTGCCAGCAGCTTGGCTAGCGGGGGGGCTAACACCGGGGAGCTGTTTTTT.

As concerns this clonotype: The junction departs from the called germline gene at one end, perhaps through a read error. V is TRBV2 and J is TRBJ2-5; weak D call: TRBD2 (5 bases). Germline V gives CDR1 SNHLY, CDR2 FYNNEI. The CDR3 spans 10 residues. The CDR3 loop reads CASSRTPPNF. The CDR3 nucleotides read TGTGCCAGCAGTCGGACTCCCCCGAACTTC. The full variable domain, rest sourced from reference TRBV2 and TRBJ2-5, is EPEVTQTPSHQVTQMGQEVILRCVPISNHLYFYWYRQILGQKVEFLVSFYNNEISEKSEIFDDQFSVERPDGSNFTLKIRSTKLEDSAMYFCASSRTPPNFGPGTRLLVL.

The chain has TRBV20-1 and TRBJ2-5; 7 positions match TRBD2. V shed 5 bases and J 2 bases; nucleotides not matched to a gene: 14. The germline V gene encodes CDR1 DFQATT and CDR2 SNEGSKA (reference sequence). CDR3 length: 16 amino acids. As DNA, the CDR3 is TGCAGTGCTTGGGCCGGAACTAGCGCTCCACAAGAGACCCAGTACTTC. This gives the protein CSAWAGTSAPQETQYF.

This clonotype was seen only a few times. V and J are TRBV20-1 and TRBJ2-7; D is possibly TRBD2 (7 bases). V gave up 0 bases and J gave up 3 bases, with 12 bases separating them. CDR3 length equals 14 residues. The V gene's germline CDR1 is DFQATT and CDR2 SNEGSKA (reference sequence). The CDR3 coding sequence is TGCAGTGCTAGAGAGGGGGGCGGGGGCTACGAGCAGTACTTC. This gives the protein CSAREGGGGYEQYF.

The V and J genes are TRBV20-1 and TRBJ2-2, with D tentatively TRBD1 (6 bases). CDR1 and CDR2 (germline): DFQATT, SNEGSKA (reference sequence). V lost 8 bases, J lost 1 base, and 11 bases lay in between. The CDR3 runs to 13 residues. The CDR3 DNA is TGCAGTTACTCGGGACAGAACACCGGGGAGCTGTTTTTT. As protein: CSYSGQNTGELFF.

This chain connects TRBV10-3 to TRBJ2-3; D not resolved. Trimming took 6 bases from V and 4 from J, leaving 5 bases between them. The CDR3 is made up of 11 amino acids. CDR1 is ENHRY, CDR2 SYGVKD, per germline. In DNA form, the CDR3 reads TGTGCCATCAGGTTCGCAGATACGCAGTATTTT. This sequence encodes CAIRFADTQYF.

This clonotype came up a few times. This chain uses TRBV7-9 with TRBJ1-4; a weak D match, TRBD1 (6 bases). Germline assignment: CDR1 SEHNR and CDR2 FQNEAQ (reference sequence). The length of the CDR3 is 15 residues. Trimming took off 5 bases at V and 2 bases at J, with 12 bases between the two ends. In nucleotides, the CDR3 is TGTGCCAGCAGCATTTTTACAGGGACTAATGAAAAACTGTTTTTT. Protein sequence: CASSIFTGTNEKLFF.

The V gene is TRBV2, the J gene TRBJ2-2, with 13 bases that match TRBD2. The V gene's germline CDR1 is SNHLY and CDR2 FYNNEI. With 8 bases clipped from V and 2 bases from J, the junction kept 5 bases outside the gene matches. The CDR3 sequence is 16 residues long. The CDR3 sequence is CASSTSGGANTGELFF. The DNA for the CDR3 is TGTGCCAGCTCCACTAGCGGGGGGGCAAACACCGGGGAGCTGTTTTTT.

V gene TRBV10-3 combines with J gene TRBJ2-7; D is unresolved. Germline V gives CDR1 ENHRY, CDR2 SYGVKD. V was trimmed by 0 bases and J by 2 bases, leaving 5 bases between them. This CDR3 comprises 13 residues. For the CDR3, the DNA is TGTGCCATCAGTGAGTCAGCAACCTACGAGCAGTACTTC. Translation: CAISESATYEQYF.

This clonotype was seen at least ten times. The chain links TRBV20-1 to TRBJ1-5, with 12 bases lining up with TRBD1. This CDR3 region has 17 residues. The germline CDR1 and CDR2 sequences are DFQATT and SNEGSKA (reference sequence). The trim removed 6 bases at V and 1 base at J, leaving 10 bases unmatched. CDR3 residues: CSAAPGQGAWSNQPQHF. CDR3 in DNA: TGCAGTGCAGCCCCGGGACAGGGGGCGTGGAGCAATCAGCCCCAGCATTTT.

There are many counts of this clonotype. Possible read error: a much larger clone is one base away. This rearrangement joins TRBV20-1 to TRBJ2-1, with 7 positions matching TRBD2. The CDR3 is 14 residues long. CDR1 is DFQATT, CDR2 SNEGSKA, per germline (reference sequence). CDR3 sequence reads: CGARDGRERNEQFF. The CDR3 region has the DNA TGCGGTGCTAGAGATGGGCGGGAGAGGAATGAGCAGTTCTTC.

This clonotype was observed a few times. The gene calls are TRBV3-1 and TRBJ2-4; 10 bases line up with TRBD2. The germline V gene has CDR1 LGHDT and CDR2 YNNKEL (reference sequence). The V and J ends lost 6 bases and 5 bases, in that order; junction bases with no gene match: 7. The CDR3 totals 15 residues. The CDR3 DNA reads as TGTGCCAGCAGTAGGGTGGGGACTAGCGAAAACATTCAGTACTTC. Translating it yields CASSRVGTSENIQYF.

The rearrangement uses TRBV7-9 and TRBJ1-2; TRBD1 matches at 8 bases. From germline, CDR1 is SEHNR and CDR2 FQNEAQ (reference sequence). The CDR3 has 15 amino acids. With V trimmed by 1 base and J by 6 bases, 7 bases remained unmatched. In DNA, the CDR3 is TGTGCCAGCAGCTTAGGCGCACAGGGGGTTGATGGCTACACCTTC. Residues: CASSLGAQGVDGYTF.

This rearrangement joins TRBV7-2 to TRBJ2-1; D unclear. Trimming cost V 1 base and J 2 bases, with 12 bases left between them. CDR1 and CDR2 from the germline V gene are SGHTA and FQGNSA. The CDR3 is 16 residues long. CDR3 DNA sequence: TGTGCCAGCAGCTTAGATGGGGATCCGACCTACAATGAGCAGTTCTTC. It encodes CASSLDGDPTYNEQFF.

The V call is TRBV24-1, the J call TRBJ2-1, with D perhaps given as TRBD1 or TRBD2 (5 bases each). In germline, CDR1 is KGHDR, CDR2 SFDVKD. V lost 6 bases to trimming and J lost 6 bases, with 11 bases between them. This CDR3 has 13 residues. The CDR3 sequence: CATSSGPINEQFF. CDR3 bases: TGTGCCACCAGTTCGGGACCGATCAATGAGCAGTTCTTC.

The chain recombines TRBV2 with TRBJ2-2; no reliable D call. CDR3 length equals 11 residues. The ends were cut back, 6 bases at V and 8 bases at J, with 7 bases in the middle. Germline loops: CDR1 SNHLY, CDR2 FYNNEI. The CDR3 DNA reads TGTGCCAGCAGGCAGAGTGGGGAGCTGTTTTTT. Translated: CASRQSGELFF.